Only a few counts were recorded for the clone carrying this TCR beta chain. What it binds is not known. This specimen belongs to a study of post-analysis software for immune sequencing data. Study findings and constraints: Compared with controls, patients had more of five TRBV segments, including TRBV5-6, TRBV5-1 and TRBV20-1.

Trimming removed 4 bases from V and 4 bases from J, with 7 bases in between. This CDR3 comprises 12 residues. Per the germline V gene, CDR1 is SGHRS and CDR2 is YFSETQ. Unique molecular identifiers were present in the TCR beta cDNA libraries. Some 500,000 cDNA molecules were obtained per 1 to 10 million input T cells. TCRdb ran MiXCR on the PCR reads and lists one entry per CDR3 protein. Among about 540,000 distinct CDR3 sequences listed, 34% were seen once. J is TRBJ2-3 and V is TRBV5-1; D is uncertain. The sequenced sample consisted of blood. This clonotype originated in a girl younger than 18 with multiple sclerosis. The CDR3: CASSPSADTQYF. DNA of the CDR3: TGCGCCAGCAGCCCTAGTGCAGATACGCAGTATTTT.